The 8 T cell receptor beta chains in this list originate from one sample, sequenced in a study of blood T cells in healthy people across ages. For the second PCR, which ran for 7 to 11 cycles, a sample-barcoded 5' primer and a J-beta primer mix were used. TCRdb recomputed calls from the 5' RACE reads with MiXCR, one row per CDR3 protein. The data show around 1.5 million distinct CDR3 sequences, 30% to 40% seen once. Sequencing input: blood. The receptors shown here come from a woman aged 30 to 39 in good health.

The CDR3 nucleotides are TGTGCCAGCAGCTTAGAGGAGACAGGGGGCCCGTTTAGTATGAGGGACGAGCAGTACTTC. It translates to CASSLEETGGPFSMRDEQYF. The chain couples TRBV11-2 to TRBJ2-7; 10 bases match TRBD1. After removal of 0 bases from V and 5 bases from J, the junction contained 19 bases not matched to a gene. Germline V CDR1 and CDR2: SGHAT, FQNNGV. The CDR3 sequence is 20 residues long.

V is TRBV20-1 and J is TRBJ1-5, with 7 bases fitting TRBD1. J was trimmed by 4 bases and V by 5 bases; bases with no gene match: 5. Germline CDR1 reads DFQATT; CDR2 reads SNEGSKA (reference sequence). This CDR3 region has 13 residues. The CDR3 region is CSASGTDNQPQHF. In DNA form, the CDR3 reads TGCAGTGCTTCCGGGACAGATAATCAGCCCCAGCATTTT.

This clonotype has a handful of counts. The CDR3 bases are TGTGCCAGCAGCCCCTGGACAGGGGGCATGTACGAGCAGTACTTC. It translates to CASSPWTGGMYEQYF. V is TRBV7-9 and J is TRBJ2-7; 11 positions agree with TRBD1. The V segment lost 5 bases and the J segment 4 bases; nucleotides outside the gene matches: 7. Germline loops: CDR1 SEHNR, CDR2 FQNEAQ (reference sequence). The CDR3 length is 15 residues.

V and J are TRBV7-9 and TRBJ2-1; D remains ambiguous. V was clipped by 8 bases and J by 8 bases, with 13 bases between them. There are 12 residues in the CDR3. Per germline, CDR1 SEHNR and CDR2 FQNEAQ (reference sequence). The CDR3 DNA reads TGTGCCAGCTCCCCGTCCTGGGATGAGCAGTTCTTC. Its translation is CASSPSWDEQFF.

This chain joins TRBV28 and TRBJ2-6; no clear D gene. Trimming shortened V by 5 bases and J by 0 bases, and 5 bases separated the two germline ends. CDR1 is MDHEN and CDR2 is SYDVKM in the germline V gene. CDR3 length equals 14 residues. The CDR3 DNA is TGTGCCAGCAGTCGGCACTCTGGGGCCAACGTCCTGACTTTC. Protein product: CASSRHSGANVLTF.

The chain combines TRBV7-8 with TRBJ1-4; D ambiguous. From germline, CDR1 is SGHVS and CDR2 FQNEAQ. The CDR3 has 13 amino acids. V dropped 1 base and J dropped 4 bases, with 4 bases sitting between them. In nucleotides, the CDR3 is TGTGCCAGCAGCTTAGGGCGTAATGAAAAACTGTTTTTT. Translation gives CASSLGRNEKLFF.

This clonotype was seen a few times. The chain carries TRBV29-1 and TRBJ1-1, with no clear D. CDR1 and CDR2 (germline): SQVTM, ANQGSEA. The CDR3 totals 12 residues. V lost 1 base, J lost 3 bases, and 6 bases lay in between. CDR3 in amino acids: CSVEGRDTEAFF. In DNA, the CDR3 is TGCAGCGTTGAAGGTAGGGACACTGAAGCTTTCTTT.

A few counts support this clonotype. The V gene is TRBV6-6, the J gene TRBJ2-1; TRBD2 matches at 8 bases. After removal of 5 bases from V and 7 bases from J, the junction contained 7 bases not matched to a gene. CDR1 and CDR2 from the germline V gene are MNHNY and SVGAGI (reference sequence). The CDR3 length is 14 residues. The CDR3 sequence is CASSGLASENEQFF. The CDR3 coding sequence is TGTGCCAGCAGTGGACTAGCAAGTGAAAATGAGCAGTTCTTC.